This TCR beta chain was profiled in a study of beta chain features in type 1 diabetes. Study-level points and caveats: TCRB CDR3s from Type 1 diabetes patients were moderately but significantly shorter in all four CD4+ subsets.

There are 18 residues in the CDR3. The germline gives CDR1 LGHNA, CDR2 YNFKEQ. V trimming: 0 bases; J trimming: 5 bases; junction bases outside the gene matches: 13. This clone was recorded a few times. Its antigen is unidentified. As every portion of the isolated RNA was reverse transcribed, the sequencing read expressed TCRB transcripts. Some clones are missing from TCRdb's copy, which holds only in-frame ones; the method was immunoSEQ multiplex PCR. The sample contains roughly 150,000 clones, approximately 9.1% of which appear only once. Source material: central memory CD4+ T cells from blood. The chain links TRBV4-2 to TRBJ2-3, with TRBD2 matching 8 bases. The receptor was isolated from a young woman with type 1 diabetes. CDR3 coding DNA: TGTGCCAGCAGCCAAGATCGGTTGAGCGGGAGTTCGCGAGATACGCAGTATTTT. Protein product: CASSQDRLSGSSRDTQYF.